This T cell receptor beta chain was identified during a study of beta chain features in type 1 diabetes. V was trimmed by 6 bases and J by 3 bases, leaving 12 bases between them. This CDR3 spans 14 amino acids. CDR1 and CDR2 from the germline V gene are MNHEY and SVGAGI. This clone turned up a few times. The authors reverse transcribed all of the isolated RNA, so sequencing captured expressed TCRB transcripts. Only in-frame clones appear in the TCRdb table, and some are missing; sequencing was by immunoSEQ multiplex PCR. The sample lists more than 300,000 clones; roughly 15% were seen once. The clonotype comes from a woman younger than 30 in good health. The sample taken for sequencing was naive CD4+ T cells from blood. The rearrangement joins TRBV6-5 to TRBJ2-4; a weak D match, TRBD1 (5 bases). The DNA for the CDR3 is TGTGCCAGCAGAGACAGCTTGAGCAAAAACATTCAGTACTTC. It codes for CASRDSLSKNIQYF.